This entry concerns a single T cell receptor (beta chain). Repertoires were generated with immunoSEQ multiplex PCR, while TCRdb's copy carries only in-frame clones and drops some. The top ten clones hold roughly 15% of a sample with roughly 250,000 clones, 70% of them seen once. The source of the sample is a study of cytotoxic CD8 clonotypes in ibrutinib-treated CLL. V trimming: 8 bases; J trimming: 5 bases; junction bases outside the gene matches: 13. The CDR3 contains 16 residues. Per the germline V gene, CDR1 is SNHLY and CDR2 is FYNNEI. The clonotype comes from a human donor with chronic lymphocytic leukemia. This chain joins TRBV2 and TRBJ2-3; 10 nucleotides agree with TRBD2. The sample was PBMCs, taken after 24 months of ibrutinib treatment. CDR3 nucleotides: TGTGCCAGCTCAGCCCTAGGGACTAGCGTGGGAGATACGCAGTATTTT. Amino acids: CASSALGTSVGDTQYF.